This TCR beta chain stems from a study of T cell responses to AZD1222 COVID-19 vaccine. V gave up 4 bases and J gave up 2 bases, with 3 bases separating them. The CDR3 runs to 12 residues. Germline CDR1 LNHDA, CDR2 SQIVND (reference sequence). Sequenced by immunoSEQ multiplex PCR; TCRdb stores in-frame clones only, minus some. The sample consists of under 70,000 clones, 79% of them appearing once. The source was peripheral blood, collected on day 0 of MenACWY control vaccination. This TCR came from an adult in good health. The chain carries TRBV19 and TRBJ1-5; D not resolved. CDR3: CASSSGNQPQHF. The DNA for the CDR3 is TGTGCCAGTAGTAGCGGCAATCAGCCCCAGCATTTT.